Given below is one TCR beta chain in context. This entry belongs to a study of blood T cell repertoires in COVID-19. In the study overall: Sources were T cells, B-cell-depleted T cells, or PBMCs; the material itself was cDNA or gDNA.

Study processing details: Amplification with reference gene primers provided the estimates of nucleated cell counts. Profiled with immunoSEQ multiplex PCR; TCRdb holds only in-frame clones, not every one. D and trimming were read from the DNA, whereas the V and J calls and clone size are those reported in that table. The sample yields about 120,000 clones, around 83% seen once. Sequencing was done on a sample of peripheral blood. This sequence originates from a man in his fifties or sixties with acute or convalescent COVID-19.

The chain's CDR3 is CASSWLAGGTDTQYF. In DNA form, the CDR3 reads TGTGCCAGCAGTTGGCTAGCGGGAGGCACAGATACGCAGTATTTT. This chain joins TRBV27 and TRBJ2-3; TRBD2 matches 10 bases. V shed 4 bases, J shed 1 base, and the junction held 2 bases outside the gene matches. The V gene's germline CDR1 is MNHEY and CDR2 SMNVEV (reference sequence). This CDR3 contains 15 residues.